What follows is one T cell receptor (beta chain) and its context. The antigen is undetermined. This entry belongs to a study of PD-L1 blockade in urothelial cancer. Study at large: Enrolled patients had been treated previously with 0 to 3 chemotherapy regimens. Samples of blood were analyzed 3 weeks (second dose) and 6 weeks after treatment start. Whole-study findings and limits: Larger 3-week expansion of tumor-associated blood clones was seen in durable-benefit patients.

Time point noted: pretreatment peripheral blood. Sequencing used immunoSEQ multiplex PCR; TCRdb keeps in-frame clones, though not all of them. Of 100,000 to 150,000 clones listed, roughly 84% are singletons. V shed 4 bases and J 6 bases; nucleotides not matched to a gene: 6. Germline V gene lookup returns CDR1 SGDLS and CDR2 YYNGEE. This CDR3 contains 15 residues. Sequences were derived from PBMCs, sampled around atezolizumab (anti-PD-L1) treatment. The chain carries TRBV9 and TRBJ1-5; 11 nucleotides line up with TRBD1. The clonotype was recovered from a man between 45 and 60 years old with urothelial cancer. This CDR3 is CASSLGQGAGQPQHF. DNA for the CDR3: TGTGCCAGCAGCCTCGGACAGGGGGCCGGTCAGCCCCAGCATTTT. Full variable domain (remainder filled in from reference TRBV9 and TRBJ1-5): DSGVTQTPKHLITATGQRVTLRCSPRSGDLSVYWYQQSLDQGLQFLIQYYNGEERAKGNILERFSAQQFPDLHSELNLSSLELGDSALYFCASSLGQGAGQPQHFGDGTRLSIL.